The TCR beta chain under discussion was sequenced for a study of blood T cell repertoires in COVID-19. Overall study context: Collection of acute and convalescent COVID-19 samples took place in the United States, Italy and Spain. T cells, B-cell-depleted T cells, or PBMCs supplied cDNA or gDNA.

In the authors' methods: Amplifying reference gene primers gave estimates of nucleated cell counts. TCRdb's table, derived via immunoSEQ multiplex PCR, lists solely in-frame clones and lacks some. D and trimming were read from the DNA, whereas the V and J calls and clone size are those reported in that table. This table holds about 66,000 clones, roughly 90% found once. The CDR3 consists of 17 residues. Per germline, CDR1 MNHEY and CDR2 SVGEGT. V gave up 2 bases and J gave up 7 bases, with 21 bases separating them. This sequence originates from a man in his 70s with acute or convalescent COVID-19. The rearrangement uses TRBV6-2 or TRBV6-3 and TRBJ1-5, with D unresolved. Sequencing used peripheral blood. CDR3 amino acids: CASSYGESTGRYQPQHF. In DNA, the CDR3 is TGTGCCAGCAGTTACGGCGAATCCACGGGTAGATACCAGCCCCAGCATTTT.